This T cell receptor beta chain was documented in a study of tumor-infiltrating lymphocytes in primary liver carcinoma. The overall study: All patients, whether men or women, fell within 30 to 69 years of age. Samples returned roughly 3.5 to 7.5 million productive TCRbeta reads each. Read depth did not differ significantly between tissue types.

Using a constant-region primer together with ProtoScript II reverse transcriptase, TCR beta cDNA was made from 500 ng of total RNA. Each TCR beta library was derived from three nested multiplex PCR rounds that employed slightly modified ARM-PCR. Researchers ran the first two PCR rounds for approximately 10 cycles each with TRBV1-TRBV30 forward primers and a C-beta reverse primer. TCRdb recomputed calls from the multiplex PCR reads with MiXCR, one row per CDR3 protein. The sample includes a few hundred thousand distinct CDR3 sequences, around three fifths seen only once; the top ten take 15% to 20%. Regarding the study as a whole: Reduced overlap was seen in tumor-adjacent and tumor-blood pairs versus tumor region pairs.

Researchers drew blood RNA from unsorted whole blood and extracted germline DNA as well. Patients showed chronic HBV infection and an absence of prior treatment. This clonotype was found many times. Its antigen is unidentified. CDR1 SGHAT and CDR2 FQNNGV come from the germline V gene. The CDR3 runs to 17 residues. V lost 4 bases and J lost 6, with 21 bases in between. Material for sequencing was peripheral blood. The gene calls are TRBV11-2 and TRBJ2-2; D is tentatively TRBD1 or TRBD2 (7 bases each). The clonotype comes from a woman aged 25 to 45 with primary liver carcinoma and hepatitis B virus infection. CDR3 in DNA: TGTGCCAGCAGCTGGCCTCTGGGAGGGGGCGTTCCCGGGGAGCTGTTTTTT. It specifies CASSWPLGGGVPGELFF.